The 11 T cell receptor beta chains below come from one sample, sequenced in a study of cytomegalovirus exposure and HLA in healthy donors. The PCR used 60 Vbeta and 13 Jbeta primers. Profiling relied on immunoSEQ multiplex PCR, and the TCRdb table lists in-frame clones only, not all of them. The sample holds about 73,000 clones; over 60% are singletons and the top ten take approximately 1.1%. What was sequenced was PBMCs. The source is a male donor in good health and CMV-seronegative.

The chain carries TRBV21-1 and TRBJ1-1; the table's D call, TRBD1, has no DNA check behind it. TRBV21-1 is an annotated pseudogene. The CDR3 is 15 residues long. Here the CDR3 reads CASSKVWHTLKEAFF. The CDR3 DNA sequence: TGTGCCAGCAGCAAAGTGTGGCACACCTTAAAGGAAGCTTTCTTT.

V usage is TRBV6-1 and J usage is TRBJ2-3, with no clear D. V gave up 5 bases and J gave up 0 bases, with 6 bases separating them. This CDR3 contains 13 residues. Germline-derived CDR1 and CDR2 are MNHNS and SASEGT. CDR3 region: CASSYRSTDTQYF. Here the CDR3 DNA reads TGTGCCAGCAGTTATAGAAGCACAGATACGCAGTATTTT.

The genes are TRBV5-6 and TRBJ1-1; weak D call: TRBD1 (6 bases). Looked up from germline, CDR1 is SGHDT and CDR2 is YYEEEE. The CDR3 is 13 residues long. Trimming took 0 bases from V and 12 from J, leaving 15 bases between them. The DNA for the CDR3 is TGTGCCAGCAGCTTGGGGTGGGACATCGACCCTTTCTTT. This gives the protein CASSLGWDIDPFF.

Remarks on this clone: The junction shows a germline mismatch at one end, possibly a read error. This chain links TRBV19 with TRBJ1-2, with D possibly TRBD1 on 6 matching bases. The CDR3 runs 15 residues. CDR1 LNHDA and CDR2 SQIVND come from the germline V gene (reference sequence). The CDR3 reads CASRPATGTGYGYPF. Written as DNA, the CDR3 is TGTGCCAGTAGGCCCGCGACAGGAACAGGGTATGGCTACCCCTTC. Variable domain in full (rest from reference TRBV19 and TRBJ1-2): DGGITQSPKYLFRKEGQNVTLSCEQNLNHDAMYWYRQDPGQGLRLIYYSQIVNDFQKGDIAEGYSVSREKKESFPLTVTSAQKNPTAFYLCASRPATGTGYGYPFGSGTRLTVV.

The gene calls are TRBV5-6 and TRBJ2-7, with a possible D match to TRBD1 (6 bases). V was pared by 5 bases and J by 7 bases, with 13 bases between. Germline loops: CDR1 SGHDT, CDR2 YYEEEE. The CDR3 length is 12 residues. The CDR3 DNA follows: TGTGCCAGCAGTATTCCCACAGGGGAGCAGTACTTC. Translation gives CASSIPTGEQYF.

The chain employs TRBV6-5 and TRBJ1-2; 7 bases agree with TRBD1. V was pared by 5 bases and J by 5 bases, with 5 bases of the junction left unmatched. Germline CDR1 is MNHEY and CDR2 is SVGAGI. The CDR3 length is 13 residues. The CDR3 nucleotides are TGTGCCAGCAGTCGACAGGGTGTGTATGGCTACACCTTC. Translation: CASSRQGVYGYTF.

The CDR3 region has the DNA TGTGCCAGCAGGAGGGATAGGTCCACAGATACGCAGTATTTT. It yields the protein CASRRDRSTDTQYF. The chain is built from TRBV6-5 and TRBJ2-3; a weak D match, TRBD2 (5 bases). Germline V gene data show CDR1 as MNHEY and CDR2 as SVGAGI. The ends were cut back, 6 bases at V and 2 bases at J, with 12 bases in the middle. The CDR3 spans 14 residues.

The rearrangement joins TRBV7-9 to TRBJ2-7; 9 bases match TRBD1. Per germline, CDR1 SEHNR and CDR2 FQNEAQ (reference sequence). The trim removed 4 bases at V and 3 bases at J, leaving 13 bases unmatched. The CDR3 covers 17 residues. CDR3 in amino acids: CASSSPGQGFHNYEQYF. CDR3 sequence (DNA): TGTGCCAGCAGCTCTCCGGGACAGGGTTTTCATAACTACGAGCAGTACTTC.

The chain employs TRBV4-2 and TRBJ1-1; D is possibly TRBD1 (5 bases). Deletions cut 1 base from V and 1 base from J, with 13 bases between. This CDR3 has 16 amino acids. The germline V gene has CDR1 LGHNA and CDR2 YNFKEQ. CDR3 DNA sequence: TGTGCCAGCAGCCAAGTCCAGGGAAGAGGGAACACTGAAGCTTTCTTT. It encodes CASSQVQGRGNTEAFF.

Only a few counts were recorded for this clone. V gene TRBV6-1 combines with J gene TRBJ1-3; 9 bases are shared with TRBD1. Trimming at V came to 6 bases and at J to 1 base, leaving 13 bases not matched to a gene. This CDR3 is built from 18 residues. Germline-derived CDR1 and CDR2 are MNHNS and SASEGT. The CDR3 protein is CASRERGTGFLSGNTIYF. The CDR3 DNA reads as TGTGCCAGCAGGGAAAGAGGGACAGGGTTTTTGTCTGGAAACACCATATATTTT.

The chain combines TRBV5-5 with TRBJ2-5, with 9 bases matching TRBD1. The germline gives CDR1 SGHKS, CDR2 YYEKEE (reference sequence). The CDR3 loop spans 15 amino acids. J was trimmed by 5 bases and V by 5 bases; bases with no gene match: 10. The CDR3: CASSSTGTGYETQYF. The CDR3 nucleotides read TGTGCCAGCAGTTCTACCGGGACAGGGTATGAGACCCAGTACTTC.